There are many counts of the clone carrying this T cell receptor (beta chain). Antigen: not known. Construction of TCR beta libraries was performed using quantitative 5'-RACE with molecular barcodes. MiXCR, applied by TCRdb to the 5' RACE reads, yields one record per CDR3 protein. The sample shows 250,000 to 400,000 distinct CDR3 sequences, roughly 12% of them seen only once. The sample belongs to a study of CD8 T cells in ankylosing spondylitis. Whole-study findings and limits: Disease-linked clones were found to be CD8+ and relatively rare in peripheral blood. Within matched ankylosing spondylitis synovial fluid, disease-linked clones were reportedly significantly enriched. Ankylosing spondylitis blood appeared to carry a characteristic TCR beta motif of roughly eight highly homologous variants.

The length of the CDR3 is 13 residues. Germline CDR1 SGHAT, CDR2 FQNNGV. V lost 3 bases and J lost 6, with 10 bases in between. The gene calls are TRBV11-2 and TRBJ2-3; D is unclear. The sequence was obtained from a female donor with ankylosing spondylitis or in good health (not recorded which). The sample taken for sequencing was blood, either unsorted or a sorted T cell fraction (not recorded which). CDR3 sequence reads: CASSFFYVDTQYF. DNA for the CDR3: TGTGCCAGCAGCTTCTTTTACGTCGATACGCAGTATTTT.